These 22 T cell receptor beta chains were sequenced from one sample in a study of T cells after yellow fever vaccination. MiXCR was run by TCRdb on the 5' RACE reads, yielding one entry per CDR3 protein. This sample has about 73,000 distinct CDR3 sequences, with around 7.7% found just once. The sample here was CD8+ T cells sorted from PBMCs, taken on the day of the yellow fever booster vaccination. All receptors derive from a man aged 30 to 45 who received the YFV17D yellow fever vaccine.

The table lists this clonotype with many counts. The gene calls are TRBV20-1 and TRBJ2-7, with 11 bases aligning to TRBD2. The V segment lost 6 bases and the J segment 6 bases; nucleotides outside the gene matches: 10. CDR1 is DFQATT and CDR2 is SNEGSKA in the germline V gene (reference sequence). The CDR3 length is 14 residues. The CDR3 DNA reads TGCAGTGCGGCCCTAGCGGGAGGTACGGGCGAGCAGTACTTC. Its protein product is CSAALAGGTGEQYF.

The V call is TRBV7-8, the J call TRBJ2-1; D is undetermined. Germline V lookup: CDR1 SGHVS, CDR2 FQNEAQ. The CDR3 spans 11 residues. The V and J ends lost 5 bases and 8 bases respectively, with 7 bases between them. In DNA, the CDR3 is TGTGCCAGCAGCGGTTACGATGAGCAGTTCTTC. Its protein is CASSGYDEQFF. The whole variable domain, filled in from reference TRBV7-8 and TRBJ2-1, reads GAGVSQSPRYKVAKRGQDVALRCDPISGHVSLFWYQQALGQGPEFLTYFQNEAQLDKSGLPSDRFFAERPEGSVSTLKIQRTQQEDSAVYLCASSGYDEQFFGPGTRLTVL.

This clonotype appeared many times. This chain's CDR3 is CSARDLLAANNEQFF. The CDR3, as DNA: TGCAGTGCTAGAGATCTCCTAGCGGCTAATAATGAGCAGTTCTTC. V usage is TRBV20-1 and J usage is TRBJ2-1; 7 nucleotides align to TRBD2. This CDR3 has 15 amino acids. V gave up 0 bases and J gave up 7 bases; unmatched junction bases: 9. Germline V gene lookup returns CDR1 DFQATT and CDR2 SNEGSKA (reference sequence).

V usage is TRBV29-1 and J usage is TRBJ2-2; no reliable D call. Looked up from germline, CDR1 is SQVTM and CDR2 is ANQGSEA. The CDR3 runs 17 residues. Trimming left V 3 bases short and J 4 bases short, with 21 bases between. This CDR3 is CSVDNSPAMMVTGELFF. In DNA form, the CDR3 reads TGCAGCGTTGATAATTCCCCCGCGATGATGGTCACCGGGGAGCTGTTTTTT.

This clonotype was picked up many times. The chain couples TRBV29-1 to TRBJ1-4; D call uncertain. Trimming shortened V by 6 bases and J by 8 bases, and 25 bases separated the two germline ends. The germline V gene has CDR1 SQVTM and CDR2 ANQGSEA. The CDR3 covers 16 residues. CDR3 in DNA: TGCAGCGTAGATCCAACCGCAGGCTCCATTAAAGAAAAACTGTTTTTT. Protein sequence: CSVDPTAGSIKEKLFF.

The genes are TRBV7-2 and TRBJ2-7, with 7 bases aligning to TRBD1. Germline V gene sequence: CDR1 SGHTA, CDR2 FQGNSA. CDR3 length: 15 residues. V was clipped by 1 base and J by 3 bases; unmatched bases: 6. CDR3 loop: CASSLESAGGYEQYF. In DNA form, the CDR3 reads TGTGCCAGCAGCTTAGAATCGGCAGGGGGCTACGAGCAGTACTTC.

J is TRBJ2-5 and V is TRBV20-1, with D unclear. The CDR3 sequence is 13 residues long. Trimming shortened V by 4 bases and J by 2 bases, and 11 bases separated the two germline ends. Germline CDR1 reads DFQATT; CDR2 reads SNEGSKA (reference sequence). The CDR3 protein is CSATPGFQETQYF. The CDR3 bases are TGCAGTGCTACCCCAGGTTTTCAAGAGACCCAGTACTTC.

The sample holds a few counts of this clonotype. This rearrangement joins TRBV28 to TRBJ2-1; 15 bases fit TRBD2. The trim removed 6 bases at V and 8 bases at J, leaving 2 bases unmatched. CDR1 and CDR2 (germline): MDHEN, SYDVKM. The CDR3 runs to 14 residues. The CDR3 region is CASRGLAGGYEQFF. In DNA form, the CDR3 reads TGTGCCAGCAGGGGACTAGCGGGGGGATATGAGCAGTTCTTC. Full variable domain (outside the CDR3, taken from reference TRBV28 and TRBJ2-1): DVKVTQSSRYLVKRTGEKVFLECVQDMDHENMFWYRQDPGLGLRLIYFSYDVKMKEKGDIPEGYSVSREKKERFSLILESASTNQTSMYLCASRGLAGGYEQFFGPGTRLTVL.

There are a few counts of this clonotype. V is TRBV7-3 and J is TRBJ2-3, with a weak D call TRBD2 (7 bases). The V gene lost 2 bases and the J gene lost 6 bases, with 18 bases spanning the gap. Germline V gives CDR1 SGHTA, CDR2 FQGTGA. The CDR3 extends over 16 amino acids. CDR3 in DNA: TGTGCCAGCAGCTTATTAGCAGGGGAGGGGTCGGATACGCAGTATTTT. Residues: CASSLLAGEGSDTQYF.

The table lists this clonotype with a few counts. The rearrangement joins TRBV30 to TRBJ1-5; the D gene is possibly TRBD1 (6 bases). V dropped 3 bases and J dropped 1 base, with 13 bases sitting between them. The germline V gene encodes CDR1 GTSNPN and CDR2 SVGIG (reference sequence). The CDR3 totals 15 residues. The DNA for the CDR3 is TGTGCCTGGAGACAGGGCCGCGAAAGCAATCAGCCCCAGCATTTT. Translated: CAWRQGRESNQPQHF.

V is TRBV30 and J is TRBJ1-1, with D possibly being TRBD1 (6 bases). With 4 bases removed from V and 7 bases from J, the gap between germline ends came to 13 bases. The CDR3 is 12 residues long. Germline loops: CDR1 GTSNPN, CDR2 SVGIG (reference sequence). CDR3 nucleotide sequence: TGTGCCTGGATCGGGGGGCTCGGTGAAGCTTTCTTT. Its protein product is CAWIGGLGEAFF.

The chain is built from TRBV29-1 and TRBJ1-3, with 7 bases identical to TRBD1. The trim removed 5 bases at V and 0 bases at J, leaving 4 bases unmatched. This CDR3 is 14 amino acids long. The V gene's germline CDR1 is SQVTM and CDR2 ANQGSEA. The CDR3 here is CSVQGVTSGNTIYF. DNA for the CDR3: TGCAGCGTTCAGGGGGTTACCTCTGGAAACACCATATATTTT.

The chain links TRBV21-1 to TRBJ2-1; the D call of TRBD1 is as the table states it, not checked on the DNA. TRBV21-1 is annotated as a pseudogene. The CDR3 runs 11 residues. The CDR3 region has the DNA TGTGCCGTTACCTCGGGGGATGAGCAGTTCTTC. The encoded protein is CAVTSGDEQFF.

The V and J genes are TRBV5-4 and TRBJ2-7; TRBD1 aligns across 7 bases. V dropped 4 bases and J dropped 2; count of bases not matched to a gene: 6. The CDR3 sequence is 14 residues long. The germline V gene has CDR1 SGHNT and CDR2 YYREEE (reference sequence). The chain's CDR3 is CASSPQDRTYEQYF. CDR3 DNA sequence: TGTGCCAGCAGCCCCCAGGACAGGACCTACGAGCAGTACTTC.

This clonotype occurred many times. The chain has TRBV27 and TRBJ2-1, with 10 bases identical to TRBD2. Losses at the gene ends were 8 bases for V and 7 bases for J; bases not matched to a gene: 14. This CDR3 comprises 16 residues. In germline, CDR1 is MNHEY, CDR2 SMNVEV (reference sequence). The CDR3 protein is CASYFSGRPAGNEQFF. CDR3 DNA: TGTGCCAGCTATTTTAGCGGGAGGCCCGCGGGGAATGAGCAGTTCTTC.

In this sample, this clonotype turned up many times. This sequence joins TRBV9 and TRBJ2-1; no clear D gene. V was trimmed by 4 bases and J by 7 bases, leaving 6 bases between them. Germline lookup yields CDR1 SGDLS and CDR2 YYNGEE. The CDR3 covers 11 residues. The CDR3: CASSIRNEQFF. Written as DNA, the CDR3 is TGTGCCAGCAGCATCCGTAATGAGCAGTTCTTC.

This clonotype was counted only a few times. The chain couples TRBV7-2 to TRBJ1-5; a weak D match, TRBD1 (6 bases). Trimming took off 5 bases at V and 0 bases at J, with 11 bases between the two ends. Germline V gene sequence: CDR1 SGHTA, CDR2 FQGNSA. CDR3 size: 15 residues. The CDR3 DNA is TGTGCCAGCAGCATACAGGGCAATAGCAATCAGCCCCAGCATTTT. It specifies CASSIQGNSNQPQHF.

This clonotype was recorded a few times. This chain joins TRBV24-1 and TRBJ2-3; D is unresolved. The germline CDR1 and CDR2 sequences are KGHDR and SFDVKD. The CDR3 extends over 13 amino acids. V was clipped by 0 bases and J by 3 bases, with 3 bases between them. CDR3 protein: CATSDLPTDTQYF. The CDR3 region has the DNA TGTGCCACCAGTGATTTGCCGACAGATACGCAGTATTTT.

This clonotype was counted many times. The V call is TRBV7-9, the J call TRBJ2-1, with D uncertain. This CDR3 contains 12 residues. Trimming stripped 4 bases from V and 8 bases from J, with 9 bases between. The germline CDR1 and CDR2 sequences are SEHNR and FQNEAQ (reference sequence). The CDR3 nucleotides are TGTGCCAGCAGCTCCCCTGGTTATGAGCAGTTCTTC. Translation gives CASSSPGYEQFF.

In this sample, this clonotype turned up a few times. V usage is TRBV27 and J usage is TRBJ1-2; the D gene is possibly TRBD1 (5 bases). CDR3 length: 18 residues. Trimming took off 5 bases at V and 2 bases at J, with 24 bases between the two ends. From germline, CDR1 is MNHEY and CDR2 SMNVEV (reference sequence). CDR3 region: CASSPSLRDGIPNYGYTF. The CDR3 DNA sequence: TGTGCCAGCAGTCCCTCGCTTCGGGACGGAATCCCAAACTATGGCTACACCTTC.

This clonotype was seen ten or more times. This chain links TRBV20-1 with TRBJ2-7; no clear D. This CDR3 is 11 amino acids long. Germline V gene lookup returns CDR1 DFQATT and CDR2 SNEGSKA (reference sequence). Trimming stripped 4 bases from V and 2 bases from J, with 6 bases between. CDR3 loop: CSATITYEQYF. In DNA, the CDR3 is TGCAGTGCTACCATCACCTACGAGCAGTACTTC.

This clonotype was observed many times. The chain is built from TRBV12-3 or TRBV12-4 and TRBJ2-1, with D perhaps matching TRBD2 (5 bases). V lost 3 bases and J 1 base, leaving 13 bases between the germline ends. The CDR3 loop spans 16 amino acids. The CDR3 protein is CASSFFVSGSYNEQFF. In nucleotides, the CDR3 is TGTGCCAGCAGTTTTTTCGTTTCGGGATCCTACAATGAGCAGTTCTTC.